This TCR beta chain derives from a study of Ad26.COV2.S vaccination and SARS-CoV-2 variants listed by TCRdb under 2021. Regarding the study in general: Donors in the vaccine arm were drawn from COV1001, a phase I-IIa trial of Ad26.COV2.S in healthy adults that was multicentre, randomized, double-blind and placebo-controlled. Ad26.COV2.S was given intramuscularly at 5x10^10 or 1x10^11 viral particles, as a single shot or as two shots 56 days apart. TCRbeta repertoire sequencing was used to assess the specificity and breadth of SARS-CoV-2-reactive T cell receptors after Ad26.COV2.S vaccination. The TCR-sequenced set comprised around 30 samples: around 20 Ad26.COV2.S vaccine recipients, 5 placebo recipients and 8 SARS-CoV-2 convalescent individuals. Trial participants were randomized into five groups of five: low-dose or high-dose Ad26.COV2.S given once or twice, or placebo on both occasions. Investigators remained blinded to trial group allocation during experiments and outcome assessment. Overall study results and their limits: The study was not powered for comparison of responses between vaccine doses or regimens. Spike-specific TCR breadth was higher in Ad26.COV2.S recipients than in placebo recipients (P = 0.0014). It was noted by the authors that total T cell responses may have been underestimated by the TCR breadth and depth analyses. Vaccine and placebo recipients had similar non-spike TCR breadth, a finding consistent with the vaccine containing only spike. After vaccination, substantial breadth of spike-specific CD8+ and CD4+ T cell responses was reported.

TCRbeta CDR3 regions were sequenced with the immunoSEQ Assay. After extraction, genomic DNA underwent amplification by bias-controlled multiplex PCR, followed by high-throughput sequencing. Per the source publication's procedure: To quantify the absolute abundance of every unique TCRbeta CDR3 region, sequences were collapsed and filtered. Usable DNA was measured by amplifying reference genes present in all nucleated cells, and TCRbeta template counts were normalized to that usable DNA to estimate T cell fraction. Repertoire TCRs were annotated as SARS-CoV-2-specific by exact matching of V gene, CDR3 amino acid sequence and J gene to a known reactive TCR set. The reference SARS-CoV-2 TCR set was derived from MIRA and filtered for enrichment in COVID-19-positive ImmuneCODE repertoires, a step that removed public or cross-reactive TCRs. Using the MIRA antigens, annotated TCRs were further analysed by specific ORF or by position within an ORF. Breadth was defined as annotated unique rearrangements over total unique productive rearrangements; depth was the summed frequency of those rearrangements. TCR breadth was compared between groups using two-sided Wilcoxon rank-sum tests. TCRdb mirrors the immuneACCESS table, restricted to in-frame sequences. Some clones are absent from its copies; in checked studies, under half trace to an unresolved V gene, and the reason for the others is unknown. V and J calls and clone size follow that table, whereas D and trimming were derived from the DNA. For this sample the table gives 350,000 to 500,000 clones, of which around 90% were detected only once. Roughly 4% of the sample is in the top ten clones.

As to this clone: Which antigen it targets is not known. Base qualities were left out, and no much larger clone turns up one base away.

The treatment or condition label for this specimen denotes: around 19 received Ad26.COV2.S at low or high dose, single or two shots; five or six received placebo; per-sample allocation not given. Repertoires of vaccine and placebo recipients were sequenced from samples collected on day 63 after the first injection. Between 29 July and 7 August 2020, Cohort 1b enrolled about two dozen adults aged 18-55 years at one site in Boston, USA. Ad26.COV2.S consisted of a replication-incompetent adenovirus type 26 vector by which a prefusion-stabilized SARS-CoV-2 spike protein from the original Wuhan strain was expressed. CDR1 and CDR2, looked up from the germline V gene, are SGHTA and FQGTGA. A distance of 13 bases separates the germline ends of V and J, which lose 5 bases and 5 bases respectively. Inclusive of the bounding cysteine and phenylalanine, the CDR3 is 14 residues long. Just the 42-base CDR3 DNA is kept, in frame starting at base 1.

The chain employs TRBV7-3 and TRBJ2-1; the D region possibly corresponds to TRBD1 (6 bases align). This TCR derives from a person between 18 and 60 years old who received the Ad26.COV2.S COVID-19 vaccine or a placebo. Sequenced here: peripheral blood, sampled in a trial of Ad26.COV2.S vaccine versus placebo. The DNA sequence is as follows: TGTGCCAGCAGCCCGGACAGTACCCACAATGAGCAGTTCTTC. Its protein is CASSPDSTHNEQFF.